This TCR beta chain originates from a study of T cells in Graves' hyperthyroidism and ophthalmopathy. TCR beta CDR3 regions were amplified from RNA. Using the HTBI primer set, a first-round RT-PCR was run on the TCR CDR3. Each CDR3 protein gets one entry after TCRdb re-called the multiplex PCR reads with MiXCR. The sample has a few hundred thousand distinct CDR3 sequences, around a sixth seen once; the top ten hold 15% to 18%. This clonotype was seen ten or more times. Its antigen is not identified. Germline CDR1 MDHEN, CDR2 SYDVKM. The V end was cut by 3 bases, the J end by 4 bases, with 6 bases between. The CDR3 covers 12 residues. General observations from the study: Most clonotypes that expanded in the thyroid above 0.001 also showed up in blood.

Inclusion characteristics of ophthalmopathy patients comprised a Clinical Activity Score of at least 3, a NOSPECS grade of at least 4, and duration under 3 months. The sequence derives from a middle-aged woman with Graves' ophthalmopathy. The chain combines TRBV28 with TRBJ1-2; D call uncertain. The material sequenced was blood. CDR3 in amino acids: CASSLKGYGYTF. In DNA form, the CDR3 reads TGTGCCAGCAGTTTGAAGGGCTATGGCTACACCTTC.